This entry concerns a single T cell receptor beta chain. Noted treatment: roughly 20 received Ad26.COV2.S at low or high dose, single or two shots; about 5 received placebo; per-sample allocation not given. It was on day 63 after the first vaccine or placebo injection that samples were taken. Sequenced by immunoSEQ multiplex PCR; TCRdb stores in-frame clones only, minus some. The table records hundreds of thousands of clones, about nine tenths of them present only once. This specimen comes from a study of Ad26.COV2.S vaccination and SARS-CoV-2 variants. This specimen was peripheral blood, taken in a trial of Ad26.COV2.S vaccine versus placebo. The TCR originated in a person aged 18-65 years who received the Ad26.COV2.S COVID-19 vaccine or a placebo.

The CDR3 nucleotides read TGTGCCAGCAGCCTGCAGGGGCCCACCGGGACCCAGTACTTC. Its protein product is CASSLQGPTGTQYF. V and J are TRBV5-6 and TRBJ2-5, with D possibly matching TRBD1 (6 bases). CDR3 length equals 14 residues. The V end lost 4 bases, the J end lost 7 bases, and 17 bases lay between the germline ends. The germline V gene has CDR1 SGHDT and CDR2 YYEEEE. Based on the CDR3 plus reference TRBV5-6 and TRBJ2-5, the full variable domain is DAGVTQSPTHLIKTRGQQVTLRCSPKSGHDTVSWYQQALGQGPQFIFQYYEEEERQRGNFPDRFSGHQFPNYSSELNVNALLLGDSALYLCASSLQGPTGTQYFGPGTRLLVL.